What follows are 19 T cell receptor beta chains derived from one specimen sequenced in a study of CD8 T cells in ankylosing spondylitis. TCRdb itself ran the 5' RACE reads through MiXCR, one entry per CDR3 protein. The sample yields roughly 90,000 distinct CDR3 sequences, roughly 8% seen once. Sequencing was performed on blood, either unsorted or a sorted T cell fraction (not recorded which). The receptor set was obtained from a male donor with ankylosing spondylitis or in good health (not recorded which).

This clonotype was picked up a small number of times. The rearrangement uses TRBV4-2 and TRBJ2-3; TRBD2 matches 11 bases. The J segment lost 4 bases and the V segment lost 8 bases, leaving 8 bases of the junction unmatched. Germline V gene lookup returns CDR1 LGHNA and CDR2 YNFKEQ. CDR3 length: 15 amino acids. DNA of the CDR3: TGTGCCAGCGGGCGACTAGCGGGAATGGCAGATACGCAGTATTTT. This codes for CASGRLAGMADTQYF.

This clonotype was recorded at least ten times. The chain recombines TRBV12-3 or TRBV12-4 with TRBJ2-5, with 7 bases fitting TRBD1. The CDR3 is 12 amino acids. Trimming took 4 bases from V and 5 from J; bases not matched to a gene: 1. CDR3 residues: CASSYRGETQYF. CDR3 bases: TGTGCCAGCAGTTACAGGGGCGAGACCCAGTACTTC.

This clonotype was seen many times. This rearrangement joins TRBV7-2 to TRBJ2-5; 11 positions match TRBD2. V lost 5 bases to trimming and J lost 6 bases; unmatched junction nucleotides: 14. The V gene's germline CDR1 is SGHTA and CDR2 FQGNSA. This CDR3 contains 17 residues. CDR3 residues: CASSKLAGEGRGKTQYF. The CDR3 DNA follows: TGTGCCAGCAGCAAACTAGCGGGAGAGGGTAGAGGGAAGACCCAGTACTTC.

This clonotype was recorded many times. The genes are TRBV29-1 and TRBJ1-1; no reliable D call. The length of the CDR3 is 11 residues. V was trimmed by 4 bases and J by 1 base, leaving 4 bases between them. CDR1 and CDR2 from the germline V gene are SQVTM and ANQGSEA. For the CDR3, the DNA is TGCAGCGTTGGGGAGAACACTGAAGCTTTCTTT. Its protein product is CSVGENTEAFF.

This clonotype is medium-sized by share. The genes are TRBV6-5 and TRBJ2-2; D might be TRBD1 (6 bases). This CDR3 has 15 residues. Trimming left V 8 bases short and J 6 bases short, with 19 bases between. CDR1 is MNHEY and CDR2 is SVGAGI in the germline V gene. CDR3 DNA sequence: TGTGCCAGCGGTTCGGAGTACAGGGTCGCCGGGGAGCTGTTTTTT. Translating it yields CASGSEYRVAGELFF.

The V gene is TRBV20-1, the J gene TRBJ2-3; no clear D. The CDR3 runs 12 residues. Trimming stripped 2 bases from V and 1 base from J, with 4 bases between. CDR1 and CDR2 (germline): DFQATT, SNEGSKA (reference sequence). As DNA, the CDR3 is TGCAGTGCTAGAATGCGCACAGATACGCAGTATTTT. Encoded protein: CSARMRTDTQYF.

This clonotype was counted many times. The J gene is TRBJ2-1, the V gene TRBV5-5, with a tentative D call TRBD2 (6 bases). The CDR3 covers 13 residues. The germline gives CDR1 SGHKS, CDR2 YYEKEE (reference sequence). Trimming cost V 2 bases and J 7 bases, with 10 bases left between them. In nucleotides, the CDR3 is TGTGCCAGCAGCTTCGGGACTCAAAATGAGCAGTTCTTC. Protein sequence: CASSFGTQNEQFF. Filled out from reference TRBV5-5 and TRBJ2-1, the complete variable domain reads DAGVTQSPTHLIKTRGQQVTLRCSPISGHKSVSWYQQVLGQGPQFIFQYYEKEERGRGNFPDRFSARQFPNYSSELNVNALLLGDSALYLCASSFGTQNEQFFGPGTRLTVL.

This clonotype has a count of ten or more. J is TRBJ2-1 and V is TRBV7-8; D not certain. This CDR3 has 13 residues. The germline CDR1 and CDR2 sequences are SGHVS and FQNEAQ. V lost 1 base and J lost 7, with 8 bases in between. CDR3 amino acids: CASSLGSGNEQFF. The CDR3 DNA reads as TGTGCCAGCAGCTTAGGGTCCGGGAATGAGCAGTTCTTC. The variable domain in full, completed from reference TRBV7-8 and TRBJ2-1, reads GAGVSQSPRYKVAKRGQDVALRCDPISGHVSLFWYQQALGQGPEFLTYFQNEAQLDKSGLPSDRFFAERPEGSVSTLKIQRTQQEDSAVYLCASSLGSGNEQFFGPGTRLTVL.

This clonotype was seen ten or more times. The chain employs TRBV27 and TRBJ1-1; D is unresolved. This CDR3 has 13 residues. Germline V gene sequence: CDR1 MNHEY, CDR2 SMNVEV (reference sequence). Trimming took off 2 bases at V and 0 bases at J, with 4 bases between the two ends. The CDR3 sequence is CASSLSVNTEAFF. CDR3 coding DNA: TGTGCCAGCAGTTTAAGTGTGAACACTGAAGCTTTCTTT.

This clonotype was seen repeatedly, ten times or more. The genes are TRBV5-5 and TRBJ2-7; 13 bases agree with TRBD2. The CDR3 consists of 17 residues. V shed 4 bases, J shed 2 bases, and the junction held 9 bases outside the gene matches. Germline CDR1 SGHKS, CDR2 YYEKEE (reference sequence). The CDR3 is CASSVGLAGARTYEQYF. DNA for the CDR3: TGTGCCAGCAGCGTCGGACTAGCGGGAGCAAGAACCTACGAGCAGTACTTC.

This clonotype was observed at least ten times. The J gene is TRBJ2-5, the V gene TRBV7-2; 10 positions match TRBD2. The CDR3 has 14 amino acids. V gave up 2 bases and J gave up 5 bases; unmatched junction bases: 2. Germline V gene lookup returns CDR1 SGHTA and CDR2 FQGNSA. The DNA for the CDR3 is TGTGCCAGCAGCTTACAACTAGCGGGGGAGACCCAGTACTTC. Translation: CASSLQLAGETQYF.

At least ten counts were recorded for this clonotype. This chain joins TRBV30 and TRBJ2-7; either TRBD1 or TRBD2 may fit D (5 bases each). Trimming stripped 5 bases from V and 0 bases from J, with 8 bases between. Looked up from germline, CDR1 is GTSNPN and CDR2 is SVGIG (reference sequence). The CDR3 extends over 12 amino acids. The CDR3 is CAWQRGSYEQYF. DNA of the CDR3: TGTGCCTGGCAGAGGGGCTCCTACGAGCAGTACTTC.

This clonotype was detected ten times or more. The chain couples TRBV12-3 or TRBV12-4 to TRBJ1-2, with TRBD1 matching 9 bases. With V trimmed by 8 bases and J by 8 bases, 3 bases remained unmatched. The CDR3 length is 11 residues. The CDR3 sequence is CASGTGIGYTF. The CDR3 nucleotides read TGTGCCAGCGGGACAGGGATCGGCTACACCTTC.

V usage is TRBV11-2 and J usage is TRBJ1-3; D gene ambiguous. Between the trimmed V and J ends, which lost 6 bases and 4 bases, there was a span of 22 bases. This CDR3 region has 17 residues. The germline V gene encodes CDR1 SGHAT and CDR2 FQNNGV. The CDR3, as DNA: TGTGCCAGCAGTCTCACCGGGGTTGAGAGTGCCGGAAACACCATATATTTT. Protein product: CASSLTGVESAGNTIYF.

In this sample, this clonotype turned up many times. The V and J genes are TRBV7-2 and TRBJ2-7; 11 nucleotides line up with TRBD1. V shed 3 bases, J shed 4 bases, and the junction held 8 bases outside the gene matches. Looked up from germline, CDR1 is SGHTA and CDR2 is FQGNSA. The CDR3 is made up of 16 amino acids. DNA for the CDR3: TGTGCCAGCAGCTTCGCGTCCGGGACAGGGGGGTACGAGCAGTACTTC. Amino acid sequence: CASSFASGTGGYEQYF.

This clonotype has ten or more counts. The chain has TRBV6-2 or TRBV6-3 and TRBJ1-5; D is ambiguous. Per germline, CDR1 MNHEY and CDR2 SVGEGT. This CDR3 comprises 12 residues. Trimming shortened V by 6 bases and J by 5 bases, and 8 bases separated the two germline ends. The CDR3 reads CASRVQDQPQHF. In nucleotides, the CDR3 is TGTGCCAGCAGGGTTCAGGATCAGCCCCAGCATTTT.

This clonotype was seen at least ten times. The chain has TRBV7-8 and TRBJ1-1; D ambiguous. Germline V gives CDR1 SGHVS, CDR2 FQNEAQ. V was pared by 6 bases and J by 5 bases, with 7 bases between. This CDR3 is built from 11 residues. Written as DNA, the CDR3 is TGTGCCAGCAGTCCTCTTACTGAAGCTTTCTTT. It encodes CASSPLTEAFF.

Many counts were recorded for this clonotype. The rearrangement joins TRBV7-8 to TRBJ2-2; a possible D gene is TRBD2 (5 bases). The germline CDR1 and CDR2 sequences are SGHVS and FQNEAQ. Trimming cost V 1 base and J 1 base, with 7 bases left between them. The CDR3 is 15 amino acids. CDR3 residues: CASSLVSVNTGELFF. The CDR3 bases are TGTGCCAGCAGCTTAGTTAGCGTGAACACCGGGGAGCTGTTTTTT.

V gene TRBV19 combines with J gene TRBJ1-5; TRBD1 might be the D (5 bases). The CDR3 sequence is 15 residues long. Trimming removed 2 bases at V and 1 base at J, with 9 bases between. Germline assignment: CDR1 LNHDA and CDR2 SQIVND (reference sequence). The CDR3 sequence is CASSIKGTSNQPQHF. In DNA, the CDR3 is TGTGCCAGTAGTATAAAGGGGACCAGCAATCAGCCCCAGCATTTT.